This is a list of T cell receptor beta chains from one sample in a study of human T cells and chemical hapten exposure. One entry per CDR3 protein, called by TCRdb with MiXCR from the RACE reads. The sample holds 80,000 to 100,000 distinct CDR3 sequences, roughly a tenth seen once. The sample here was whole blood, taken in connection with sensitization to the hapten diphenylcyclopropenone (DPC). Receptors originate from a woman aged 45-65 years with alopecia areata. Some clones in this sample may be carry-over from other donors' samples. Both conserved end residues are part of each CDR3. The D gene is left open where the match is weak. The size field is filled for only some rows; it gives once, few, many or a size class.

D	size	J	V	CDR3	DNA
NA	many	TRBJ2-2	TRBV7-9	CASSLEGGTGELFF	TGTGCCAGCAGCTTAGAGGGCGGAACGGGGGAGCTGTTTTTT
TRBD1	few	TRBJ2-5	TRBV20-1	CSAKDRGFVSGQETQYF	TGCAGTGCTAAAGACAGGGGGTTTGTTTCGGGACAAGAGACCCAGTACTTC
NA	few	TRBJ2-4	TRBV3-1	CASSQDLTRARIQYF	TGTGCCAGCAGCCAAGATCTGACAAGGGCAAGGATTCAGTACTTC
TRBD1	few	TRBJ1-5	TRBV5-4	CASSTGTGRNQPQHF	TGTGCCAGCAGCACGGGGACAGGGAGGAATCAGCCCCAGCATTTT
NA	many	TRBJ2-7	TRBV11-2	CASSALREQYF	TGTGCCAGCAGCGCATTACGGGAGCAGTACTTC
NA	many	TRBJ1-2	TRBV29-1	CSVEKKQAGGYTF	TGCAGCGTTGAAAAGAAACAGGCAGGAGGCTACACCTTC
TRBD2	NA	TRBJ2-2	TRBV11-3	CASSFSGVNTGELFF	TGTGCCAGCAGCTTTAGCGGGGTAAACACCGGGGAGCTGTTTTTT
TRBD1	few	TRBJ1-3	TRBV9	CASSPGTGGNSGNTIYF	TGTGCCAGCAGCCCCGGGACAGGGGGTAACTCTGGAAACACCATATATTTT
NA	few	TRBJ2-5	TRBV28	CASSLSRREKETQYF	TGTGCCAGCAGTTTGTCCCGCCGGGAGAAAGAGACCCAGTACTTC
TRBD1	many	TRBJ2-5	TRBV5-6	CASSPGDSLQETQYF	TGTGCCAGCAGTCCTGGGGACAGCCTACAAGAGACCCAGTACTTC
TRBD1	NA	TRBJ2-7	TRBV28	CASSRQTGGYEQYF	TGTGCCAGCAGCAGACAAACAGGGGGCTACGAGCAGTACTTC
TRBD2	many	TRBJ2-1	TRBV7-2	CASTGTSGRNEQFF	TGTGCCAGCACCGGGACTAGCGGGAGAAATGAGCAGTTCTTC
TRBD1	NA	TRBJ1-4	TRBV28	CASTTRGTVNEKLFF	TGTGCCAGCACCACCCGGGGGACAGTGAATGAAAAACTGTTTTTT
NA	NA	TRBJ1-2	TRBV29-1	CSVGYRDYGYTF	TGCAGCGTTGGGTACAGGGACTATGGCTACACCTTC
NA	NA	TRBJ1-1	TRBV29-1	CSMTRSTEAFF	TGCAGCATGACCCGAAGCACTGAAGCTTTCTTT
NA	NA	TRBJ1-2	TRBV7-9	CASSPSGDYGYTF	TGTGCCAGCAGCCCGTCTGGGGACTATGGCTACACCTTC
NA	many	TRBJ1-1	TRBV30	CAWRTVGGGPEAFF	TGTGCCTGGAGAACGGTAGGGGGGGGACCAGAAGCTTTCTTT
TRBD2	many	TRBJ2-1	TRBV7-9	CASRPRLAGGQYNEQFF	TGTGCCAGCAGACCTCGACTAGCGGGAGGCCAATACAATGAGCAGTTCTTC
TRBD1	NA	TRBJ1-4	TRBV9	CASSDWTGGNEKLFF	TGTGCCAGCAGCGACTGGACAGGCGGAAATGAAAAACTGTTTTTT
TRBD2	NA	TRBJ2-1	TRBV7-9	CASSVGSGSILDEQFF	TGTGCCAGCAGCGTGGGTAGCGGGAGCATTTTGGATGAGCAGTTCTTC
TRBD2	NA	TRBJ2-7	TRBV19	CASRGTSGYEQYF	TGTGCCAGTAGAGGGACTAGCGGCTACGAGCAGTACTTC
NA	few	TRBJ1-2	TRBV28	CASSFSGGGYTF	TGTGCCAGCAGTTTTTCGGGGGGCGGCTACACCTTC
TRBD1	many	TRBJ1-1	TRBV18	CASSPRTGGLTNTEAFF	TGTGCCAGCTCACCACGGACAGGGGGCTTAACGAACACTGAAGCTTTCTTT
TRBD1	NA	TRBJ1-5	TRBV7-2	CASSLGWGRGKFDQPQHF	TGTGCCAGCAGCTTAGGCTGGGGCAGGGGGAAATTTGATCAGCCCCAGCATTTT
NA	few	TRBJ2-2	TRBV10-2	CASSDYKMWITTGELFF	TGCGCCAGCAGTGATTATAAGATGTGGATAACCACCGGGGAGCTGTTTTTT
NA	NA	TRBJ2-1	TRBV7-2	CASSLRGHYNEQFF	TGTGCCAGCAGCTTACGTGGACATTACAATGAGCAGTTCTTC
TRBD2	NA	TRBJ2-2	TRBV7-2	CASSRLAGGIAGELFF	TGTGCCAGCAGCCGCCTAGCGGGAGGAATAGCCGGGGAGCTGTTTTTT
NA	many	TRBJ1-2	TRBV2	CASSEVPTPNYGYTF	TGTGCCAGCAGTGAAGTTCCGACTCCTAACTATGGCTACACCTTC
TRBD2	NA	TRBJ2-3	TRBV9	CASSVGGLAGSDTQYF	TGTGCCAGCAGCGTAGGGGGACTAGCGGGGAGCGATACGCAGTATTTT
TRBD1	NA	TRBJ2-1	TRBV18	CASSPPSNKRDSNYNEQFF	TGTGCCAGCTCACCACCTTCTAACAAACGGGACAGCAACTACAATGAGCAGTTCTTC
NA	medium-sized	TRBJ1-2	TRBV7-9	CASSLAGGNYGYTF	TGTGCCAGCAGCTTAGCAGGAGGAAACTATGGCTACACCTTC
TRBD1	few	TRBJ2-7	TRBV29-1	CSVSGQGRPEQYF	TGCAGCGTCTCCGGACAGGGACGTCCCGAGCAGTACTTC
TRBD1	many	TRBJ2-5	TRBV6-2/TRBV6-3	CASSYSSSPDREETQYF	TGTGCCAGCAGTTACTCGAGTTCACCGGACAGGGAGGAGACCCAGTACTTC
NA	few	TRBJ2-2	TRBV6-5	CASSVRLDTGELFF	TGTGCCAGCAGCGTGAGGTTAGACACCGGGGAGCTGTTTTTT
TRBD1	NA	TRBJ1-1	TRBV5-5	CASSSPGGWTEAFF	TGTGCCAGCAGCTCGCCAGGGGGATGGACTGAAGCTTTCTTT